Shown below are 5 T cell receptor beta chains from a single sample sequenced in a study of T-cell reconstitution after alpha-beta-depleted transplantation in children. The TCRbeta library incorporated unique molecular identifiers. TCRdb re-called the PCR reads through MiXCR, storing one row per CDR3 protein. Of about 110,000 distinct CDR3 sequences in the sample, around 6.4% are singletons; the top ten hold 23%. The specimen was PBMCs, mostly from graft donor cells, collected 360 days after TCRalphabeta/CD19-depleted stem cell transplant. These receptors all stem from a male patient between 2 and 9 years old who had a stem cell transplant for acute lymphoblastic leukemia, so the T cells may come from the graft donor.

This clonotype was recorded a few times. The chain uses TRBV18 and TRBJ2-7; weak D call: TRBD1 (5 bases). CDR1 is KGHSH and CDR2 is LQKENI in the germline V gene. The CDR3 has 15 amino acids. Between the trimmed V and J ends, which lost 1 base and 0 bases, there was a span of 10 bases. The CDR3 DNA is TGTGCCAGCTCACCACGCAGGGTCAGCTCCTACGAGCAGTACTTC. Translating gives CASSPRRVSSYEQYF.

This clonotype was counted ten times or more. The chain has TRBV5-6 and TRBJ2-4; TRBD1 matches 9 bases. J lost 7 bases, V lost 4 bases, and 6 bases had no gene match. The CDR3 runs 14 residues. The germline gives CDR1 SGHDT, CDR2 YYEEEE. CDR3 protein: CASSGQGKRNIQYF. The CDR3 nucleotides are TGTGCCAGCAGCGGACAGGGGAAAAGGAACATTCAGTACTTC. Full variable domain (missing parts from reference TRBV5-6 and TRBJ2-4): DAGVTQSPTHLIKTRGQQVTLRCSPKSGHDTVSWYQQALGQGPQFIFQYYEEEERQRGNFPDRFSGHQFPNYSSELNVNALLLGDSALYLCASSGQGKRNIQYFGAGTRLSVL.

This clonotype was observed at least ten times. The genes are TRBV12-3 or TRBV12-4 and TRBJ1-5; 10 bases line up with TRBD1. V gave up 3 bases and J gave up 6 bases; unmatched junction bases: 2. The CDR3 length is 14 residues. The CDR3 DNA reads TGTGCCAGCAGTTTCGGGACAGGGGTTCAGCCCCAGCATTTT. Translating gives CASSFGTGVQPQHF.

This clonotype was seen repeatedly, ten times or more. The chain is built from TRBV27 and TRBJ2-2, with D possibly matching TRBD1 (6 bases). The germline CDR1 and CDR2 sequences are MNHEY and SMNVEV (reference sequence). Trimming took off 2 bases at V and 4 bases at J, with 8 bases between the two ends. The CDR3 consists of 14 residues. The CDR3 loop reads CASSLRGSTGELFF. CDR3 DNA: TGTGCCAGCAGTTTAAGGGGGAGCACCGGGGAGCTGTTTTTT.

This clonotype came up many times. The V gene is TRBV7-7, the J gene TRBJ2-7; D is undetermined. Trimming shortened V by 1 base and J by 0 bases, and 10 bases separated the two germline ends. This CDR3 is built from 15 residues. Per the germline V gene, CDR1 is SSHAT and CDR2 is FNYEAQ (reference sequence). The CDR3 region has the DNA TGTGCCAGCAGCTTAGGAAGCGCTCCCTCCTACGAGCAGTACTTC. This sequence encodes CASSLGSAPSYEQYF.